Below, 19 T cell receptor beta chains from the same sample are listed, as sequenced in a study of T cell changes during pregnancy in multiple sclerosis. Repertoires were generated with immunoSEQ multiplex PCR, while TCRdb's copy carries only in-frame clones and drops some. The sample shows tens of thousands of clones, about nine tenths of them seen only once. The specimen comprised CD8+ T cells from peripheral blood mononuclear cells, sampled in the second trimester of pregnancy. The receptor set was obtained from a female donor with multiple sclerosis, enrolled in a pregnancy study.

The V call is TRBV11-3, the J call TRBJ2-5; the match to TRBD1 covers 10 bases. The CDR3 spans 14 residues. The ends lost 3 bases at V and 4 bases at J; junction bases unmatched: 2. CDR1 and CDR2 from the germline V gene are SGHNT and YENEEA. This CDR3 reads CASSLTGGTETQYF. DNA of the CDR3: TGTGCCAGCAGCTTGACAGGGGGCACAGAGACCCAGTACTTC.

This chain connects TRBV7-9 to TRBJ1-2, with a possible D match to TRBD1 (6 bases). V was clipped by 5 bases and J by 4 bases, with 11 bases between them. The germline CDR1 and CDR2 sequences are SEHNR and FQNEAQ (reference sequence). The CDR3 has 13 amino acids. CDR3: CASSPTGFYGYTF. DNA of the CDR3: TGTGCCAGCAGCCCAACAGGGTTCTATGGCTACACCTTC.

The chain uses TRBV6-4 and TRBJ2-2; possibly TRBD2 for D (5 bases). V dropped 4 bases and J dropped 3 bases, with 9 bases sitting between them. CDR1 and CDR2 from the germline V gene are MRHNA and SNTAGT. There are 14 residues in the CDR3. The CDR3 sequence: CASSVSVDTGELFF. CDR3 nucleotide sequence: TGTGCCAGCAGTGTTAGCGTTGACACCGGGGAGCTGTTTTTT.

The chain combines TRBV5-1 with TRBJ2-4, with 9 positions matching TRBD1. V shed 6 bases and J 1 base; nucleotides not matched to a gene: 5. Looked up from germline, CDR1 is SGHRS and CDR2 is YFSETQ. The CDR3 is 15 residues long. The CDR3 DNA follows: TGCGCCAGCATCCGACAGGGGGTCGCCAAAAACATTCAGTACTTC. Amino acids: CASIRQGVAKNIQYF.

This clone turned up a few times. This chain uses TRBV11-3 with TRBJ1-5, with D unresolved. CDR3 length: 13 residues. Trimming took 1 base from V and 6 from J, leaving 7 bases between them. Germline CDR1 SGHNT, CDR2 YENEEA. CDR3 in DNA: TGTGCCAGCAGCTTAGGACACCTTCAGCCCCAGCATTTT. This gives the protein CASSLGHLQPQHF.

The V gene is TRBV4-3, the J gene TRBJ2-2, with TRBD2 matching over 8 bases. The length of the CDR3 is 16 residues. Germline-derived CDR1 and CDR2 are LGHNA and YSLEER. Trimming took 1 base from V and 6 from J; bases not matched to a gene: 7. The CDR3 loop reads CASSQGSGLVSGELFF. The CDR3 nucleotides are TGCGCCAGCAGCCAAGGTTCGGGACTAGTTTCCGGGGAGCTGTTTTTT.

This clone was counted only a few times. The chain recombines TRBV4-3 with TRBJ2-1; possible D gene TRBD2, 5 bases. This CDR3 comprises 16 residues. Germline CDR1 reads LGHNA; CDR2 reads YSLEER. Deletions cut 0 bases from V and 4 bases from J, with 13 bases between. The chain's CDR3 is CASSQDLAEVYNEQFF. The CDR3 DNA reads TGCGCCAGCAGCCAAGATTTGGCGGAGGTTTACAATGAGCAGTTCTTC.

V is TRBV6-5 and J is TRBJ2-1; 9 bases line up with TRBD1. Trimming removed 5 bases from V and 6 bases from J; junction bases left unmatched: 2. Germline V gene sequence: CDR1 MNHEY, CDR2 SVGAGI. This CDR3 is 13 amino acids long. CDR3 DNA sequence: TGTGCCAGCAGTAAGACAGGGGGCAATGAGCAGTTCTTC. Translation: CASSKTGGNEQFF.

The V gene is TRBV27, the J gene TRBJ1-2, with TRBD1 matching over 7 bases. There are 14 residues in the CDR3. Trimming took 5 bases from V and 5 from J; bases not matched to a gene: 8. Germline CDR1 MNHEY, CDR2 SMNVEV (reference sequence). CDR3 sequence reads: CASSNDRVGYGYTF. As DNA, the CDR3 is TGTGCCAGCAGTAACGACAGGGTGGGATATGGCTACACCTTC.

CDR3 sequence: CASSTSTATNEKLFF. The CDR3 DNA sequence: TGTGCCAGCAGTACATCGACAGCAACTAATGAAAAACTGTTTTTT. The chain recombines TRBV5-5 with TRBJ1-4; perhaps TRBD1 as D (5 bases). The V end was cut by 5 bases, the J end by 0 bases, with 11 bases between. Germline V gene lookup returns CDR1 SGHKS and CDR2 YYEKEE (reference sequence). CDR3 length: 15 amino acids.

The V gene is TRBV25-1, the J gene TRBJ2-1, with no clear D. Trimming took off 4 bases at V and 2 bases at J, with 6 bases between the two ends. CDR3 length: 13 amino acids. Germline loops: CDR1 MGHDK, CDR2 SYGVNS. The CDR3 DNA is TGTGCCAGCAGTGTAGAGACCTACAATGAGCAGTTCTTC. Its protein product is CASSVETYNEQFF.

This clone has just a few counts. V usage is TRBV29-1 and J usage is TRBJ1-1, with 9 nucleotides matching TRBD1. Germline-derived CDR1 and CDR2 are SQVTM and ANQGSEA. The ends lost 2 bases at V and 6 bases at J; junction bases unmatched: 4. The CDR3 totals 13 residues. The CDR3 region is CSVEKGTGPEAFF. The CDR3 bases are TGCAGCGTTGAAAAGGGGACAGGGCCTGAAGCTTTCTTT.

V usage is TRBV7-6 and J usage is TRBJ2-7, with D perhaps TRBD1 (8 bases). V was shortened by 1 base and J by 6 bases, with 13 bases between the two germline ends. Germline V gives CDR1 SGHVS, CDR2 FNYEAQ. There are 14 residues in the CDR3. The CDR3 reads CASSLDGGTGEQYF. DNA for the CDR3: TGTGCCAGCAGCTTAGACGGGGGGACAGGCGAGCAGTACTTC.

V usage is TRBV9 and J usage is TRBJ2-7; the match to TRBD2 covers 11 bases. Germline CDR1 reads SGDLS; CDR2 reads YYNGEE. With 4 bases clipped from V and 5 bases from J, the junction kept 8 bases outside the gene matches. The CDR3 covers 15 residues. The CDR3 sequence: CASSSLAGGPDEQYF. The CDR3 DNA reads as TGTGCCAGCAGCTCCTTAGCGGGAGGGCCGGACGAGCAGTACTTC.

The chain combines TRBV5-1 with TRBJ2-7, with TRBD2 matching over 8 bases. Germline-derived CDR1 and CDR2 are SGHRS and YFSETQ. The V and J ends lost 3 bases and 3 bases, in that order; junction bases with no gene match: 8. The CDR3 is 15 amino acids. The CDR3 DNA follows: TGCGCCAGCAGCTGGGGCCTTGCGGGGGGCTACGAGCAGTACTTC. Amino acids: CASSWGLAGGYEQYF.

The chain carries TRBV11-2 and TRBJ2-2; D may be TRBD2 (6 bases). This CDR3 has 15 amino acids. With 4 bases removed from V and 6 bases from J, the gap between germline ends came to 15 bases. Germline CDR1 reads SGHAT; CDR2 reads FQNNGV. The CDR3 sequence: CASSSSGWGAGELFF. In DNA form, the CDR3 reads TGTGCCAGCAGCTCCAGCGGGTGGGGTGCCGGGGAGCTGTTTTTT. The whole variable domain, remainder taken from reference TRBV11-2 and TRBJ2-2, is EAGVAQSPRYKIIEKRQSVAFWCNPISGHATLYWYQQILGQGPKLLIQFQNNGVVDDSQLPKDRFSAERLKGVDSTLKIQPAKLEDSAVYLCASSSSGWGAGELFFGEGSRLTVL.

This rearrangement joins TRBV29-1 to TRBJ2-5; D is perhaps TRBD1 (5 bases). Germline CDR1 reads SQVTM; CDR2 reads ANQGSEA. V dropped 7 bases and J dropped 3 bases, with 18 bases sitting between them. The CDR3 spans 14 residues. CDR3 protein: CSASTRQRKETQYF. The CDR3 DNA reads TGCAGCGCTTCCACGAGACAGAGAAAAGAGACCCAGTACTTC.

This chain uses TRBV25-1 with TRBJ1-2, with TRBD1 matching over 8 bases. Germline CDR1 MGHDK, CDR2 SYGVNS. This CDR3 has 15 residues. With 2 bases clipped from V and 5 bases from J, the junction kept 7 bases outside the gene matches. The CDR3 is CASSEDLGQAYGYTF. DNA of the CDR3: TGTGCCAGCAGTGAAGACCTGGGACAGGCTTATGGCTACACCTTC.

DNA of the CDR3: TGTGCCAGCAGCTTAGGGGACAGCCCGGACTATCTCTACGGGGAGACCCAGTACTTC. It encodes CASSLGDSPDYLYGETQYF. This chain uses TRBV7-2 with TRBJ2-5; weak D call: TRBD1 (7 bases). Germline V lookup: CDR1 SGHTA, CDR2 FQGNSA. V was cut by 1 base and J by 5 bases, with 26 bases left in between. The CDR3 is made up of 19 amino acids.